The entry below gives a single TCR beta chain sequence along with its context. Antigen unknown. Losses at the gene ends were 9 bases for V and 2 bases for J; bases not matched to a gene: 7. This CDR3 has 14 residues. Per germline, CDR1 LNHDA and CDR2 SQIVND (reference sequence). Primers: 60 Vbeta forward and 13 Jbeta reverse. Assay: immunoSEQ multiplex PCR; the TCRdb copy retains only in-frame clones and omits some. The table includes 100,000 to 140,000 clones, around 73% detected once. This record belongs to a study of cytomegalovirus exposure and HLA in healthy donors. Overall study findings and caveats: When a later analysis compared HLA-associated TCR beta chains with equally common others, the HLA-associated chains turned out to be more clonally expanded and to have lower generation probabilities. Confirmation was obtained in vitro that a few CMV-associated chains are specific for CMV antigens. In terms of immune exposure information, only CMV serostatus was available. In a later analysis, a genetic analysis reported fewer productive-TCR N-insertions in an Asian-associated ancestry cluster than the cohort average.

Input material: PBMCs. The V gene is TRBV19, the J gene TRBJ1-2; 9 bases are a match to TRBD1. This receptor was taken from a young man in good health and CMV-seronegative. The CDR3 is CASCDRGSNYGYTF. DNA for the CDR3: TGTGCCAGCTGCGACAGGGGGAGCAACTATGGCTACACCTTC.